This T cell receptor (beta chain) was profiled in a study of cytomegalovirus exposure and HLA in healthy donors. Across the study: For the 300 to 450 genotyped donors, about 81% fell within the Caucasian-associated ancestry cluster. Study results and limitations: In a later analysis, several top co-occurrence clusters appeared linked to parvovirus B19, influenza, CMV and Epstein-Barr virus. Association of a missense DCLRE1C variant with TCR beta V- and J-gene trimming was reported in a later analysis. The analysis excluded some indistinguishable V segments, including TRBV6-2 and TRBV6-3.

The PCR used 60 Vbeta and 13 Jbeta primers. Some clones are missing from TCRdb's copy, which holds only in-frame ones; the method was immunoSEQ multiplex PCR. The data show 90,000 to 120,000 clones, with approximately 76% seen just once and about 2.5% held by the top ten. The ends were cut back, 2 bases at V and 3 bases at J, with 13 bases in the middle. The CDR3 runs to 15 residues. Germline CDR1 is MNHEY and CDR2 is SVGAGI. Remarks on this clone: Its antigen is as yet unknown.

J is TRBJ1-2 and V is TRBV6-5; a weak D match, TRBD1 (5 bases). Specimen: PBMCs. The TCR originated in a man aged 18 to 30 in good health and CMV-seronegative. The CDR3 DNA reads TGTGCCAGCAGTTACGGGGTCGGGGGAGACTATGGCTACACCTTC. Protein sequence: CASSYGVGGDYGYTF.